Sequencing of this T cell receptor beta chain was carried out in a study of beta chain features in type 1 diabetes. As for the study in general: The study found patients and healthy donors alike in age, gender and cell yields.

This clone was detected only a few times. Antigen unknown. Purities over 95% were achieved in all sorted populations. Study results and limitations: Moderately but significantly shorter TCRB CDR3s were found in Type 1 diabetes patients in all four CD4+ subsets.

V lost 2 bases and J 10 bases, leaving 12 bases between the germline ends. Germline lookup yields CDR1 PRHDT and CDR2 FYEKMQ (reference sequence). This CDR3 has 14 amino acids. What was sequenced were expressed TCRB transcripts, since all of the isolated RNA had been reverse transcribed. The repertoire was sequenced with immunoSEQ multiplex PCR; TCRdb's copy has only in-frame clones and lacks some. The repertoire has 330,000 or so clones, around 12% of them found once; the top ten carry roughly 0.0097%. Sequences were obtained from naive CD4+ T cells from blood. The origin of this receptor is a woman aged 18-30 years with type 1 diabetes. The rearrangement links TRBV13 to TRBJ1-6, with a possible D match to TRBD1 (6 bases). CDR3 nucleotides: TGTGCCAGCAGCTTACAGGGGCAGAGGTCACCCCTCCACTTT. It specifies CASSLQGQRSPLHF.